The clone carrying this T cell receptor beta chain was recorded once. What it recognizes is unknown. The data were produced by immunoSEQ multiplex PCR, yet TCRdb's version contains in-frame clones alone and is incomplete. The repertoire includes about 300,000 clones, less than 85% of them detected once, and about 6% sits in the top ten. This sample was included in a study of cytotoxic CD8 clonotypes in ibrutinib-treated CLL. Study as a whole: After treatment lasting a median approximately eleven months, range 6 to 36, response samples were collected. Samples averaged approximately 260,000 productive templates and tens of thousands of productive rearrangements. Study-wide findings and caveats: Researchers report that baseline clonality outpaced age-matched healthy donors and tracked circulating CD8+ T-cell counts.

Unmatched junction bases numbered 8, after V lost 3 bases and J lost 2 bases. This CDR3 region has 18 residues. Germline V lookup: CDR1 SGDLS, CDR2 YYNGEE. The sequence came from a human donor with chronic lymphocytic leukemia. This chain links TRBV9 with TRBJ2-3; 14 bases match TRBD2. The input for sequencing was PBMCs, taken at disease progression, from a patient treated with ibrutinib. As DNA, the CDR3 is TGTGCCAGCAGCGAGACTAGCGGGGGGGCCCGACCCACAGATACGCAGTATTTT. Its translation: CASSETSGGARPTDTQYF.